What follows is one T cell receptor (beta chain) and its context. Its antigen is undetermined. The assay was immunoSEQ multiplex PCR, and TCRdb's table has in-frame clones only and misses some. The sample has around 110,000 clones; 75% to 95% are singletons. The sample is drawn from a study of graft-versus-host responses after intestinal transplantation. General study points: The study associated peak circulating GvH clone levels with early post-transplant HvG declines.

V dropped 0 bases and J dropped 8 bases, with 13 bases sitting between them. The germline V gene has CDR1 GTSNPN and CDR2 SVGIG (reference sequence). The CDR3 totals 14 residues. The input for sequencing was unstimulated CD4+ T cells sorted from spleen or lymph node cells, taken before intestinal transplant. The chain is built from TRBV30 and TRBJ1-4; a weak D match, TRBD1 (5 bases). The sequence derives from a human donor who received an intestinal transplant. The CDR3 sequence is CAWSVYRKGEKLFF. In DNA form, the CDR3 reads TGTGCCTGGAGTGTGTATAGGAAGGGGGAAAAACTGTTTTTT.